A selection of T cell receptor beta chains follows, all from one sample in a study of cytomegalovirus exposure and HLA in healthy donors. The table came from immunoSEQ multiplex PCR; TCRdb's copy has only in-frame clones and leaves some out. The sample holds 20,000 to 30,000 clones; 70% are singletons and the top ten take roughly 4.5%. Sequencing was performed on PBMCs. These receptors all stem from a woman in her forties or fifties in good health and CMV-seronegative. The CDR3 runs from the conserved cysteine through the conserved F or W. The D gene is left open where the match is weak. Clone size is shown for a subset of rows, as once, few, many or a class of expanded clone.

d_gene,j_gene,v_gene,abundance,CDR3nt,CDR3aa
NA,TRBJ2-2,TRBV6-5,NA,TGTGCCACCTCATACAGGGGAGGTCTAACCGGGGAGCTGTTTTTT,CATSYRGGLTGELFF
NA,TRBJ1-1,TRBV6-4,NA,TGTGCCAGCAGTGTCAGGGGTGGGACTGAAGCTTTCTTT,CASSVRGGTEAFF
NA,TRBJ1-1,TRBV29-1,NA,TGCAGCGTTGCCGGGGGAATGACTGAAGCTTTCTTT,CSVAGGMTEAFF
NA,TRBJ1-2,TRBV2,NA,TGTGCCAGCGGGAGGACCCGTGACGGCTACACCTTC,CASGRTRDGYTF
NA,TRBJ2-5,TRBV11-2,NA,TGTGCCAGCAACAAACAGGGCCCCGGGGCCCAGTACTTC,CASNKQGPGAQYF
NA,TRBJ1-1,TRBV29-1,NA,TGCAGCGTTGATGAGGAGGCTTTCTTT,CSVDEEAFF
NA,TRBJ2-3,TRBV13,NA,TGTGCCAGCAGCTTAGGGAGACTCAGCACAGATACGCAGTATTTT,CASSLGRLSTDTQYF
TRBD1,TRBJ1-1,TRBV7-6,NA,TGTGCCAGCAGCTCTAGGTGGGACAGTGAAGCTTTCTTT,CASSSRWDSEAFF
NA,TRBJ2-7,TRBV5-1,NA,TGCGCCAGCAGCTTGGAGGGGGTTTTGGAGCAGTACTTC,CASSLEGVLEQYF
NA,TRBJ1-3,TRBV29-1,few,TGCAGCGTTGAAGAGAACACAAACACCATATATTTT,CSVEENTNTIYF
TRBD2,TRBJ2-7,TRBV4-1,NA,TGCGCCAGCAGCCAAGAGGGCAGCCGAGCGGGAGGGAGCTACGAGCAGTACTTC,CASSQEGSRAGGSYEQYF
TRBD1,TRBJ1-4,TRBV20-1,NA,TGCCGGACAGGGGGCGATGAAAAACTGTTTTTT,CRTGGDEKLFF
NA,TRBJ2-1,TRBV6-1,NA,TGTGCCAGCAGCCGACATAACAATGAGCAGTTCTTC,CASSRHNNEQFF
NA,TRBJ2-7,TRBV25-1,NA,TGTGCCAGCCAGGGTGGAGGGACGCAGTCCTACGAGCAGTACTTC,CASQGGGTQSYEQYF
NA,TRBJ1-4,TRBV4-1,NA,TGCGCCAGCAGCCTACCCACTACAGGGAATGAAAAACTGTTTTTT,CASSLPTTGNEKLFF
TRBD2,TRBJ2-1,TRBV9,NA,TGTGCCAGCAGCGCGACCTCTAGCGGGGGGCCGATTAATGAGCAGTTCTTC,CASSATSSGGPINEQFF
NA,TRBJ2-7,TRBV6-5,NA,TGTGCCAGCAGGAACAGGGAATTGCCCTACGAGCAGTACTTC,CASRNRELPYEQYF
NA,TRBJ2-7,TRBV7-9,few,TGTGCCAGCAGCTCCCCGCTGAGCTCCTACGAGCAGTACTTC,CASSSPLSSYEQYF
NA,TRBJ1-2,TRBV4-1,NA,TGCGCCAGCAGCCCCACCCACGGGGGAGTCTATGGCTACACCTTC,CASSPTHGGVYGYTF
TRBD1,TRBJ1-1,TRBV10-3,NA,TGTGCCATCAGTGAGTCAACAGGGGCGAGGAACACTGAAGCTTTCTTT,CAISESTGARNTEAFF
NA,TRBJ1-4,TRBV29-1,once,TGCAGCGTTCGAACCCAGCTACCCCCTCGGGATGAAAAACTGTTTTTT,CSVRTQLPPRDEKLFF
TRBD1,TRBJ1-2,TRBV7-9,NA,TGTGCCAGCAGCTTCGGGACAGGGTCCTTACGTGGCTACACCTTC,CASSFGTGSLRGYTF
TRBD2,TRBJ2-5,TRBV29-1,once,TGCAGCGTCGACAACGGACTAGCGGGATTGGGGACCCAGTACTTC,CSVDNGLAGLGTQYF
NA,TRBJ1-1,TRBV29-1,few,TGCAGCGTTGAAGTGGGGGGGACTGAAGCTTTCTTT,CSVEVGGTEAFF
NA,TRBJ2-7,TRBV6-1,NA,TGTGCCAGCAGCCAACCCGCGGGGGCAGCCGAGCAGTACTTC,CASSQPAGAAEQYF
NA,TRBJ2-7,TRBV18,few,TGTGCCAGCTCACGATCCGACAGGGCGGGGTACGAGCAGTACTTC,CASSRSDRAGYEQYF
NA,TRBJ1-2,TRBV7-9,NA,TGTGCCAGCAGCCAGTGGGACTCTAACTATGGCTACACCTTC,CASSQWDSNYGYTF
TRBD1,TRBJ1-1,TRBV9,few,TGTGCCAGCAGCGTAGAGGGGGCCGTGGTCACTGAAGCTTTCTTT,CASSVEGAVVTEAFF
TRBD2,TRBJ2-5,TRBV6-1,NA,TGTGCCAGCAGTGAAGGTCTAGCGGGGGGGCAAGAGACCCAGTACTTC,CASSEGLAGGQETQYF
TRBD1,TRBJ1-5,TRBV19,NA,TGTGCCAGTAGAACAGGACAGGGGGAGGTCCAGCCCCAGCATTTT,CASRTGQGEVQPQHF
NA,TRBJ2-5,TRBV7-6,few,TGTGCCAGCAGCTCGGGCCAGCGGGAGACCCAGTACTTC,CASSSGQRETQYF
TRBD1,TRBJ2-7,TRBV25-1,once,TGTGCCAGCAGGGGGCTGGGACAGAGCTACTACGAGCAGTACTTC,CASRGLGQSYYEQYF
TRBD2,TRBJ2-2,TRBV7-8,NA,TGTGCCAGCAGCCAGACTAGCGGGTGGGAGCTGTTTTTT,CASSQTSGWELFF
TRBD1,TRBJ1-1,TRBV11-2,NA,TGTGCCAGCAGCACAGGGGTGAACACTGAAGCTTTCTTT,CASSTGVNTEAFF
NA,TRBJ2-3,TRBV5-4,NA,TGTGCCAGCAGCTTAGGCCTAGCAAGTGGGGGGGATACGCAGTATTTT,CASSLGLASGGDTQYF
TRBD1,TRBJ2-7,TRBV5-6,NA,TGTGCCAGCAGCCCCGTCCGCCGGGACAGGGGTTACGAGCAGTACTTC,CASSPVRRDRGYEQYF
NA,TRBJ1-2,TRBV6-5,NA,TGTGCCAGCAGTTCTGTCGGGGTGTACTATGGCTACACCTTC,CASSSVGVYYGYTF
TRBD1,TRBJ1-4,TRBV5-8,NA,TGTGCCAGCAGCCCCGGACAGGGGGTGGAAAAACTGTTTTTT,CASSPGQGVEKLFF
NA,TRBJ2-7,TRBV29-1,NA,TGCAGCGTTGGCGTCGGCGAGCAGTACTTC,CSVGVGEQYF
TRBD1,TRBJ1-5,TRBV6-1,NA,TGTGCCAGCAGTGGTGGGACAGGCGGCCAGCATTTT,CASSGGTGGQHF
NA,TRBJ1-6,TRBV19,NA,TGTGCCAGTAGCGCGAACACAGGGACCTCACCCCTCCACTTT,CASSANTGTSPLHF